A selection of T cell receptor beta chains follows, all from one sample in a study of blood T cell repertoires in COVID-19. Data came from immunoSEQ multiplex PCR; TCRdb stores just in-frame clones and leaves some out. Among about 260,000 clones listed, around 87% were seen once. The sample taken for sequencing was peripheral blood. Receptors originate from a woman aged 50 to 65 with acute or convalescent COVID-19. Both conserved end residues are part of each CDR3. A D gene is named only where the DNA matches it firmly. Clone size is given for some rows only: seen once, a few or many times, or a class if the clone is expanded.

clone_size,j_call,v_call,d_call,cdr3_aa,cdr3_nt
NA,TRBJ1-4,TRBV29-1,TRBD1,CSVGQGGIEKLFF,TGCAGCGTCGGACAGGGAGGGATTGAAAAACTGTTTTTT
once,TRBJ1-2,TRBV7-2,TRBD1,CASSARQGWGYTF,TGTGCCAGCAGCGCAAGACAGGGGTGGGGCTACACCTTC
once,TRBJ1-2,TRBV28,NA,CASSLTENYGYTF,TGTGCCAGCAGTTTGACAGAAAACTATGGCTACACCTTC
NA,TRBJ2-7,TRBV5-6,NA,CASSFGQPYEQYF,TGTGCCAGCAGCTTCGGACAGCCCTACGAGCAGTACTTC
NA,TRBJ1-5,TRBV5-1,NA,CASSFNPGGDQPQHF,TGCGCCAGCAGCTTCAATCCGGGGGGGGATCAGCCCCAGCATTTT
NA,TRBJ2-7,TRBV5-8,NA,CASSLGYRVPYEQYF,TGTGCCAGCAGCTTGGGATACAGGGTTCCCTACGAGCAGTACTTC
NA,TRBJ2-7,TRBV27,TRBD2,CASSQGTSGHEQYF,TGTGCCAGCAGTCAGGGGACTAGCGGGCACGAGCAGTACTTC
NA,TRBJ1-5,TRBV7-2,TRBD1,CASRRDRGSNQPQHF,TGTGCCAGCAGAAGGGACAGGGGCAGCAATCAGCCCCAGCATTTT
NA,TRBJ2-1,TRBV6-6,TRBD2,CASRLAGANEQFF,TGTGCCTCACGACTAGCGGGAGCCAATGAGCAGTTCTTC
NA,TRBJ2-1,TRBV19,TRBD1,CASSTPGQGPYNEQFF,TGTGCCAGTAGTACCCCGGGACAGGGCCCCTACAATGAGCAGTTCTTC
NA,TRBJ2-2,TRBV4-2,NA,CASSQDPGQITGELFF,TGTGCCAGCAGCCAAGATCCAGGGCAAATCACCGGGGAGCTGTTTTTT
NA,TRBJ1-1,TRBV6-6,TRBD1,CASSRQGGNTEAFF,TGTGCCAGCAGCCGACAGGGTGGGAACACTGAAGCTTTCTTT
NA,TRBJ2-3,TRBV5-8,TRBD1,CASSSGTDPYTDTQYF,TGTGCCAGCAGCTCGGGGACAGACCCTTACACAGATACGCAGTATTTT
once,TRBJ2-7,TRBV7-9,TRBD2,CASSLIQAGGYEQYF,TGTGCCAGCAGCTTAATACAAGCGGGAGGCTACGAGCAGTACTTC
NA,TRBJ1-6,TRBV4-1,NA,CASSQDRASRIYNSPLHF,TGCGCCAGCAGCCAAGATCGTGCCAGCAGGATCTATAATTCACCCCTCCACTTT
NA,TRBJ1-5,TRBV19,TRBD1,CASSYPSTGARQPQHF,TGTGCCAGTAGTTACCCCTCAACAGGGGCTCGGCAGCCCCAGCATTTT
NA,TRBJ1-1,TRBV4-1,TRBD1,CASSQMRDRPNTEAFF,TGCGCCAGTAGCCAAATGAGGGACAGGCCAAACACTGAAGCTTTCTTT
NA,TRBJ1-1,TRBV27,NA,CAIRNRVEGTEAFF,TGTGCCATCCGTAACAGGGTCGAGGGCACTGAAGCTTTCTTT
NA,TRBJ1-5,TRBV5-6,NA,CASSVIGGLQPQHF,TGTGCCAGCAGCGTAATCGGGGGTCTTCAGCCCCAGCATTTT
NA,TRBJ2-7,TRBV28,TRBD1,CASSLLGTGPEQYF,TGTGCCAGCAGTTTGTTGGGGACAGGGCCCGAGCAGTACTTC
NA,TRBJ1-5,TRBV28,TRBD1,CATKRQGGLNQPQHF,TGTGCCACCAAACGACAGGGCGGTTTGAATCAGCCCCAGCATTTT
NA,TRBJ2-1,TRBV7-2,TRBD2,CASRKTSGRAFFYNEQFF,TGTGCCAGCAGGAAGACTAGCGGGAGGGCTTTCTTCTACAATGAGCAGTTCTTC
NA,TRBJ2-7,TRBV7-3,NA,CASSFYPQQYF,TGTGCCAGCAGCTTCTACCCGCAGCAGTACTTC
NA,TRBJ2-7,TRBV5-1,TRBD2,CASSNLAGGPDEQYF,TGCGCCAGCAGCAACCTAGCGGGAGGGCCCGACGAGCAGTACTTC